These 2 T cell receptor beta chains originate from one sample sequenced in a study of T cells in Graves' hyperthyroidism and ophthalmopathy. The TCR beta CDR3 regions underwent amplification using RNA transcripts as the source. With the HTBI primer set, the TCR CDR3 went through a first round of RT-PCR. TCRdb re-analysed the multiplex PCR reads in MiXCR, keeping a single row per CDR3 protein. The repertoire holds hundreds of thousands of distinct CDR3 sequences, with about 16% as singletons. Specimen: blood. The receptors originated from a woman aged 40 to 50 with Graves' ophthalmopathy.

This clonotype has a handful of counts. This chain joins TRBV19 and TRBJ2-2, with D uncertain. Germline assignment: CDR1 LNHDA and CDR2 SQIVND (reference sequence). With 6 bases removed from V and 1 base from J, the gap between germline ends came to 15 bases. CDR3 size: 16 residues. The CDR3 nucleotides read TGTGCCAGTAGCTTTCGGGTGACGAGGAACACCGGGGAGCTGTTTTTT. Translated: CASSFRVTRNTGELFF.

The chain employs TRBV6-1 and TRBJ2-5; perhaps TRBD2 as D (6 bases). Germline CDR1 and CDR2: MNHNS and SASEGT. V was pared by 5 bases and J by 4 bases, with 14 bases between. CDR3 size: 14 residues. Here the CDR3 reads CASSTGGPRETQYF. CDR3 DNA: TGTGCCAGCAGTACCGGGGGACCCAGAGAGACCCAGTACTTC.